The 25 T cell receptor beta chains listed next were all sequenced from one sample in a study of cytomegalovirus exposure and HLA in healthy donors. 13 Jbeta primers and 60 Vbeta primers were used for the PCR. Using immunoSEQ multiplex PCR, the repertoire was profiled, and TCRdb retains in-frame clones only, with some absent. The data show about 240,000 clones, 70% to 90% seen once. Sequencing was performed on PBMCs. These receptors came from a girl between 2 and 10 years old in good health and CMV-seronegative.

About this clone: One end of the junction does not line up with germline, which may come from a read error. The rearrangement uses TRBV2 and TRBJ2-5; D is possibly TRBD2 (6 bases). CDR1 and CDR2 (germline): SNHLY, FYNNEI. The CDR3 sequence is 12 residues long. The CDR3 reads CASSDRRARVNF. The CDR3 DNA reads as TGTGCCAGCAGTGATCGGAGGGCTAGAGTAAACTTC.

The chain uses TRBV27 and TRBJ2-7, with D perhaps TRBD2 (5 bases). V dropped 2 bases and J dropped 0 bases, with 14 bases sitting between them. Germline V lookup: CDR1 MNHEY, CDR2 SMNVEV (reference sequence). CDR3 length: 16 amino acids. Written as DNA, the CDR3 is TGTGCCAGCAGTTTAATTGGACTTCTTTCCTCCTACGAGCAGTACTTC. Its protein product is CASSLIGLLSSYEQYF.

As DNA, the CDR3 is TGCGCCAGCAGTCAATCGTACGGGATTCATCAGCCCCAGCATTTT. This encodes CASSQSYGIHQPQHF. The chain links TRBV23-1 to TRBJ1-5; D gene ambiguous. TRBV23-1 is reported as an ORF; its role is uncertain. V was pared by 0 bases and J by 5 bases, with 11 bases between. The CDR3 length is 15 residues.

V gene TRBV2 combines with J gene TRBJ2-1, with 10 nucleotides matching TRBD2. J was trimmed by 4 bases and V by 8 bases; bases with no gene match: 8. The CDR3 runs 15 residues. The germline CDR1 and CDR2 sequences are SNHLY and FYNNEI. Written as DNA, the CDR3 is TGTGCCAGCCCGAATGGACTAGCGGAGTACAATGAGCAGTTCTTC. Translating gives CASPNGLAEYNEQFF.

The J gene is TRBJ1-3, the V gene TRBV5-5; D gene ambiguous. The CDR3 has 14 amino acids. Germline values: CDR1 SGHKS, CDR2 YYEKEE (reference sequence). V lost 2 bases and J 1 base, leaving 7 bases between the germline ends. CDR3 residues: CASSFVSSGNTIYF. In nucleotides, the CDR3 is TGTGCCAGCAGCTTTGTATCTTCTGGAAACACCATATATTTT.

V is TRBV4-1 and J is TRBJ1-6; D not resolved. Germline V gene data show CDR1 as MGHRA and CDR2 as YSYEKL. Trimming shortened V by 1 base and J by 0 bases, and 4 bases separated the two germline ends. This CDR3 is 15 amino acids long. The DNA of the CDR3 is TGCGCCAGCAGCCAAGCCGGCTCCTATAATTCACCCCTCCACTTT. Its protein is CASSQAGSYNSPLHF.

J is TRBJ1-1 and V is TRBV6-1; TRBD1 matches at 10 bases. This CDR3 has 20 amino acids. Looked up from germline, CDR1 is MNHNS and CDR2 is SASEGT. The V segment lost 2 bases and the J segment 1 base; nucleotides outside the gene matches: 16. CDR3 nucleotide sequence: TGTGCCAGCAGTGAAAGGCGGGACAGGGGCTTCACTCTCGAGAACACTGAAGCTTTCTTT. Translation: CASSERRDRGFTLENTEAFF.

The CDR3 is CASSEWGTAAYEQYF. The CDR3 nucleotides read TGCGCCAGCAGTGAGTGGGGGACAGCCGCCTACGAGCAGTACTTC. The V gene is TRBV10-2, the J gene TRBJ2-7; 7 bases are a match to TRBD1. V lost 1 base to trimming and J lost 2 bases; unmatched junction nucleotides: 5. The germline V gene encodes CDR1 WSHSY and CDR2 SAAADI. This CDR3 contains 15 residues.

The chain employs TRBV30 and TRBJ2-5; the match to TRBD2 covers 9 bases. The CDR3 contains 15 residues. V was pared by 7 bases and J by 7 bases, with 16 bases of the junction left unmatched. CDR1 is GTSNPN and CDR2 is SVGIG in the germline V gene (reference sequence). The CDR3 spells CAFQPSGGRAGTQYF. CDR3 nucleotides: TGTGCCTTCCAACCTTCGGGCGGGAGGGCCGGGACCCAGTACTTC.

V gene TRBV2 combines with J gene TRBJ2-1, with 11 bases that match TRBD2. Germline CDR1 reads SNHLY; CDR2 reads FYNNEI. The CDR3 loop spans 18 amino acids. V lost 2 bases and J lost 4; bases outside the gene matches: 10. CDR3: CASSERVAGGFVYNEQFF. The CDR3 DNA reads TGTGCCAGCAGTGAAAGGGTAGCGGGGGGGTTTGTTTACAATGAGCAGTTCTTC.

This clone was observed a single time. V is TRBV4-1 and J is TRBJ2-1, with D perhaps matching TRBD2 (6 bases). This CDR3 contains 13 residues. Germline assignment: CDR1 MGHRA and CDR2 YSYEKL. The V gene lost 1 base and the J gene lost 9 bases, with 10 bases spanning the gap. CDR3 nucleotides: TGCGCCAGCAGCCAAGTGGGCGGGATTGAGCAGTTCTTC. Translated: CASSQVGGIEQFF.

The V gene is TRBV30, the J gene TRBJ2-3; 13 bases match TRBD2. The CDR3 is 18 amino acids. J lost 2 bases, V lost 2 bases, and 10 bases had no gene match. Per germline, CDR1 GTSNPN and CDR2 SVGIG (reference sequence). The CDR3 DNA sequence: TGTGCCTGGAGTCCTTTCTCGGGACTAGCGGGGAACACAGATACGCAGTATTTT. Its translation is CAWSPFSGLAGNTDTQYF.

The V and J genes are TRBV25-1 and TRBJ2-5, with 7 bases identical to TRBD2. The tail of the sequence fits TRBJ2-7 better, so the J call may be wrong. The CDR3 loop spans 15 amino acids. Per the germline V gene, CDR1 is MGHDK and CDR2 is SYGVNS. As DNA, the CDR3 is TGTGCCAGCAGGGAGACTAGCCGCAGCTCCTACGAGCAGTACTTC. Translation: CASRETSRSSYEQYF.

The V call is TRBV30, the J call TRBJ2-7, with D perhaps TRBD1 (5 bases). The length of the CDR3 is 11 residues. Germline V CDR1 and CDR2: GTSNPN, SVGIG (reference sequence). Trimming took off 4 bases at V and 5 bases at J, with 9 bases between the two ends. This CDR3 reads CAWNKGDEQYF. The CDR3, as DNA: TGTGCCTGGAACAAAGGGGACGAGCAGTACTTC. Full variable domain (missing parts from reference TRBV30 and TRBJ2-7): SQTIHQWPATLVQPVGSPLSLECTVEGTSNPNLYWYRQAAGRGLQLLFYSVGIGQISSEVPQNLSASRPQDRQFILSSKKLLLSDSGFYLCAWNKGDEQYFGPGTRLTVT.

The chain employs TRBV4-1 and TRBJ2-1; 9 bases align to TRBD2. The V segment lost 1 base and the J segment 8 bases; nucleotides outside the gene matches: 15. CDR1 and CDR2 from the germline V gene are MGHRA and YSYEKL. The CDR3 is 18 residues long. CDR3 DNA: TGCGCCAGCAGCCAAGGGTCGTGGGGCGCGGGGGGGCACGATGAGCAGTTCTTC. Translation: CASSQGSWGAGGHDEQFF.

The J gene is TRBJ1-4, the V gene TRBV6-6; D unresolved. The CDR3 contains 12 residues. Per the germline V gene, CDR1 is MNHNY and CDR2 is SVGAGI (reference sequence). Trimming took 9 bases from V and 4 from J, leaving 9 bases between them. The CDR3 spells CARYQVNEKLFF. The CDR3 nucleotides read TGTGCCAGATATCAGGTTAATGAAAAACTGTTTTTT.

This clone was detected only once. The V call is TRBV5-1, the J call TRBJ2-1, with 8 bases fitting TRBD2. Germline V gene sequence: CDR1 SGHRS, CDR2 YFSETQ. V shed 1 base, J shed 9 bases, and the junction held 6 bases outside the gene matches. The CDR3 length is 14 residues. CDR3 amino acids: CASSLKGLAGEQFF. The CDR3 bases are TGCGCCAGCAGCTTGAAAGGACTAGCAGGTGAGCAGTTCTTC.

The V gene is TRBV7-3, the J gene TRBJ1-5, with D uncertain. With 5 bases removed from V and 4 bases from J, the gap between germline ends came to 9 bases. The CDR3 has 13 residues. Germline lookup yields CDR1 SGHTA and CDR2 FQGTGA. The CDR3 coding sequence is TGTGCCAGCAGCCCAAATCCAAATCAGCCCCAGCATTTT. Protein: CASSPNPNQPQHF.

The CDR3 loop reads CASSLFAGVKETQYF. The CDR3 DNA reads TGCGCCAGCAGCTTGTTTGCGGGGGTTAAAGAGACCCAGTACTTC. The gene calls are TRBV5-1 and TRBJ2-5, with 7 bases identical to TRBD2. Germline V gene sequence: CDR1 SGHRS, CDR2 YFSETQ. With V trimmed by 1 base and J by 3 bases, 6 bases remained unmatched. The CDR3 has 15 residues.

This rearrangement joins TRBV2 to TRBJ1-1; D is perhaps TRBD1 (5 bases). The CDR3 has 14 amino acids. CDR1 and CDR2 (germline): SNHLY, FYNNEI. Trimming removed 10 bases from V and 0 bases from J, with 15 bases in between. The CDR3: CATQRQHMNTEAFF. The CDR3 DNA sequence: TGTGCCACCCAACGACAGCACATGAACACTGAAGCTTTCTTT.

This sequence joins TRBV19 and TRBJ1-2, with D possibly being TRBD1 (6 bases). This CDR3 spans 13 amino acids. Between the trimmed V and J ends, which lost 6 bases and 0 bases, there was a span of 8 bases. Germline lookup yields CDR1 LNHDA and CDR2 SQIVND (reference sequence). The CDR3 region has the DNA TGTGCCAGTAGAGACAGGCCTAACTATGGCTACACCTTC. This encodes CASRDRPNYGYTF.

The chain employs TRBV6-1 and TRBJ1-2; 7 positions match TRBD1. Germline V gene data show CDR1 as MNHNS and CDR2 as SASEGT. The CDR3 consists of 15 residues. V shed 2 bases and J 0 bases; nucleotides not matched to a gene: 3. The CDR3 sequence: CASSERDRSNYGYTF. Here the CDR3 DNA reads TGTGCCAGCAGTGAAAGGGACAGATCTAACTATGGCTACACCTTC.

The chain combines TRBV6-6 with TRBJ2-7; D possibly corresponds to TRBD1 (6 bases). V was pared by 5 bases and J by 4 bases, with 18 bases between. Per the germline V gene, CDR1 is MNHNY and CDR2 is SVGAGI (reference sequence). The CDR3 spans 15 residues. The chain's CDR3 is CASSPKQGQIYEQYF. CDR3 coding DNA: TGTGCCAGCAGTCCCAAACAGGGCCAAATTTACGAGCAGTACTTC.

This CDR3 is CASSPRQGKSSGANVLTF. CDR3 DNA sequence: TGTGCCAGCTCACCTAGACAGGGAAAGAGCTCTGGGGCCAACGTCCTGACTTTC. V gene TRBV18 combines with J gene TRBJ2-6, with 7 bases that match TRBD1. V gave up 3 bases and J gave up 0 bases; unmatched junction bases: 8. Germline lookup yields CDR1 KGHSH and CDR2 LQKENI. This CDR3 region has 18 residues.

The chain employs TRBV21-1 and TRBJ1-5. TRBV21-1 is a recognized pseudogene. CDR3 length: 15 residues. DNA for the CDR3: TGTGCCAGCAGCAAAGCGGCACGACGGAGTCAGCCCCAGCATTTT. Its protein product is CASSKAARRSQPQHF.